The rows below give T cell receptor beta chains drawn from one sample of a study of cytomegalovirus exposure and HLA in healthy donors. Method: immunoSEQ multiplex PCR; TCRdb's copy keeps in-frame clones and lacks some. The data contain about 190,000 clones, about four fifths of them singletons. Sequencing was performed on PBMCs. The source is a man aged 25-45 years in good health and CMV-seropositive. The conserved cysteine and the conserved F or W are not part of the CDR3 here. Some rows mark clone size as missing; the rest say once, few, many or name a class of expanded clone.

clone_size j_call cdr3_length v_call cdr3_aa
. TRBJ2-3 14 TRBV7-9 SSSSGTSGFTDTQY
. TRBJ2-3 15 TRBV2 ASSLAGGRPNTDTQY
few TRBJ2-2 13 TRBV28 AITQTSGHTGELF
. TRBJ1-5 12 TRBV19 ASRKTGTYQPQH
. TRBJ2-1 15 TRBV7-3 ASSLNRGPPGANEQF
. TRBJ2-1 13 TRBV11-2 ASSLGLAGRDEQF
once TRBJ2-2 11 TRBV6-5 ASNRQGAGELF
. TRBJ2-7 12 TRBV19 ASSIGTGSYEQY
few TRBJ2-7 13 TRBV7-3 ASSTAGTSGYEQY
. TRBJ2-6 15 TRBV27 ASSPGQGLGGANVLT
. TRBJ1-2 12 TRBV27 ASSLMGGERGYT
few TRBJ2-7 12 TRBV7-9 ASSTGTGGIEQY
. TRBJ2-7 14 TRBV6-6 ASRPGLAAEGAEQY
. TRBJ2-3 13 TRBV29-1 SVEVGQGSYYTQY
once TRBJ1-4 12 TRBV2 ASSPGQEGEKLF
. TRBJ2-7 12 TRBV5-1 ASRTNRGAYEQY
few TRBJ2-5 11 TRBV7-3 ASSRQGQETQY
. TRBJ1-1 13 TRBV6-5 ASSYYGNTNTEAF
. TRBJ1-4 13 TRBV27 ASSSPGQPNEKLF
. . 15 TRBV7-2 ASSLERTGQGSYEQY
. TRBJ1-1 12 TRBV6-6 ASSYRQVNTEAF
. TRBJ2-3 11 TRBV5-1 ASSSTGPDTQY
. TRBJ2-2 15 TRBV4-1 ASSQSSSGGAAGELF
. TRBJ1-2 11 TRBV9 ASSPDRNYGYT
. TRBJ1-1 10 TRBV29-1 SVAGQNTEAF
few TRBJ2-5 13 TRBV11-2 ASSTLGNRGETQY
. TRBJ2-3 16 TRBV27 ASSSSSRTGGRTDTQY
. TRBJ2-1 13 TRBV4-3 ASSQVAGVWNEQF
. TRBJ2-4 12 TRBV27 ASSLSTGVDIQY
. TRBJ1-5 13 TRBV4-3 ASSQRPTGNQPQH
. TRBJ2-7 10 TRBV28 ASRTRWNEQY
. TRBJ2-5 11 TRBV2 ASHRDSQETQY
. TRBJ1-1 10 TRBV13 ASSLRQIEAF
. TRBJ2-7 13 TRBV5-1 ASSSGTSVSYEQY
. TRBJ1-2 14 TRBV5-1 ASSLVAGRDRYGYT
once TRBJ2-1 14 TRBV5-1 ASSLRRLAGLNEQF
. TRBJ2-3 15 TRBV9 ASSADGTGAMRDTQY
. TRBJ1-2 12 TRBV6-6 ASSYSDRVGGYT
. TRBJ1-4 12 TRBV5-1 ASSLDGVGEKLF
few TRBJ2-2 11 TRBV19 ASSMRGTGELF
. TRBJ2-2 13 TRBV19 ASSPGLAGTGELF
once TRBJ1-5 14 TRBV10-3 AIRAGGSESNQPQH
. TRBJ1-2 12 TRBV5-4 ASSLGQGKGGYT
. TRBJ1-4 10 TRBV4-2 AIGGQNEKLF
. TRBJ2-3 17 TRBV28 ASSLGLAGWAASTDTQY
. . 11 TRBV6-5 ASSYRGSYEQY
. TRBJ2-5 14 TRBV7-2 ASSLAMVATRETQY
once TRBJ2-3 14 TRBV5-1 ASSLSGLAGPDTQY
. TRBJ2-1 15 TRBV5-8 ASSSFRQGGSYNEQF
. TRBJ1-2 11 TRBV15 ATTLGQGYGYT
few TRBJ2-5 13 TRBV5-4 ASSYRATGQETQY
. TRBJ1-1 13 TRBV27 ASSLGMTVNTEAF
. TRBJ2-7 12 TRBV25-1 ASSETGISYEQY